This T cell receptor (beta chain) was sequenced during a study of T cells after yellow fever vaccination. Turning to the study itself: Some fractions had low cell numbers, and these were prepared with SMART-Seq v4 Ultra Low Input. The study, taken as a whole, reports: Researchers report a weaker secondary response that nonetheless peaked faster, day 5 versus 15. Just a small share of clonotypes turned up in the CD4 compartment as well as the CD8 compartment. A large majority of primary-vaccination clones showed up again after the booster (around 96% CD4, 88% CD8).

On this clonotype itself: What it binds is not known. One end of the junction varies from germline; a read error may be responsible.

Germline-derived CDR1 and CDR2 are DFQATT and SNEGSKA (reference sequence). CDR3 size: 13 residues. TCRdb independently ran MiXCR on the 5' RACE reads; one entry per CDR3 protein. The sample holds 250,000 to 300,000 distinct CDR3 sequences, roughly 5.2% seen once. The receptor's source is a man younger than 30 who received the YFV17D yellow fever vaccine. The sequences come from CD4+ T cells sorted from PBMCs, collected on the day of the yellow fever booster vaccination. The J gene is TRBJ1-1, the V gene TRBV20-1; unclear D gene. CDR3 sequence: CSAPLEGNTEASF. CDR3 nucleotides: TGCAGTGCTCCCCTCGAAGGGAACACTGAAGCTTCCTTT.